This T cell receptor beta chain is from a study of immune evolution from preneoplasia to lung adenocarcinoma. As for the study in general: HLA loss of heterozygosity: under 7.5% AIS, less than 18% MIA, around 33% ADC, none AAH.

Histologic diagnosis was independently verified by two lung pathologists. This CDR3 contains 16 residues. Looked up from germline, CDR1 is MGHRA and CDR2 is YSYEKL. The trim removed 4 bases at V and 3 bases at J, leaving 7 bases unmatched. Clones were sequenced by immunoSEQ multiplex PCR, and TCRdb holds only the in-frame ones, with some missing. This sample has some 8,200 clones, with more than 75% found just once. A note on this clone: The antigen remains unidentified.

Overall study results and limits: T cell clonality was higher in KRAS-mutant than EGFR-mutant or wild-type nodules. Later-stage lesions appeared to have more T cells, more diversity, less clonality.

This TCR derives from a donor older than 65 with lung adenocarcinoma. The material sequenced was FFPE minimally invasive lung adenocarcinoma tissue. The J gene is TRBJ2-1, the V gene TRBV4-1, with 9 bases lining up with TRBD2. The CDR3 sequence is CASSPSATSGYNEQFF. The CDR3 DNA reads TGCGCCAGCAGCCCAAGCGCGACTAGCGGCTACAATGAGCAGTTCTTC.